A single sample is the source of the 22 T cell receptor beta chains below, sequenced in a study of identical twins (dated by TCRdb to the mid-2010s). The library was generated by 5' RACE. TCRdb lists the instrument as Illumina HiSeq 2000. The public sequencing data were trimmed at Q25 with fastp and processed into clonotypes with MiXCR by TCRdb, which kept only in-frame beta chains. Each CDR3 protein appears once, grouped with its most common genes and DNA. A total of 500,000 or so distinct CDR3 sequences appear in this sample, about 13% of them only once. The leading ten clones occupy approximately 1% of the sample. These sequences were also reported in another study, on yellow fever vaccine responses in identical twins.

The sample was CD4+ T cells sorted from blood. These receptors all come from a woman aged 18-35 years in good health.

The sample holds many counts of this clonotype. The chain has TRBV11-3 and TRBJ2-1; 14 bases line up with TRBD2. The CDR3 is made up of 16 amino acids. The J segment lost 4 bases and the V segment lost 3 bases, leaving 2 bases of the junction unmatched. Germline loops: CDR1 SGHNT, CDR2 YENEEA. The CDR3 reads CASSLGTSGGYNEQFF. The CDR3 DNA reads as TGTGCCAGCAGCTTGGGGACTAGCGGGGGTTACAATGAGCAGTTCTTC.

This clonotype turned up a few times. The chain links TRBV21-1 to TRBJ2-7; the table's D call, TRBD1, has no DNA check behind it. TRBV21-1 is given as a pseudogene. This CDR3 has 15 amino acids. This chain's CDR3 is CASSKEGGLSYEQYF. For the CDR3, the DNA is TGTGCCAGCAGCAAAGAGGGGGGGCTTAGCTACGAGCAGTACTTC.

The chain carries TRBV7-9 and TRBJ2-3, with 7 bases identical to TRBD2. The germline CDR1 and CDR2 sequences are SEHNR and FQNEAQ (reference sequence). J gave up 3 bases and V 4 bases, and 7 bases lay outside the gene matches. The CDR3 covers 15 residues. CDR3: CASSSIPGGTDTQYF. Written as DNA, the CDR3 is TGTGCCAGCAGCTCTATCCCGGGAGGTACAGATACGCAGTATTTT.

This clonotype has a handful of counts. This sequence joins TRBV7-2 and TRBJ1-1; TRBD1 matches 8 bases. The V and J ends lost 7 bases and 5 bases, in that order; junction bases with no gene match: 9. The CDR3 spans 14 residues. Germline CDR1 and CDR2: SGHTA and FQGNSA. CDR3 bases: TGTGCCAGCAACATGGACAGGGTGATAACTGAAGCTTTCTTT. It translates to CASNMDRVITEAFF.

This chain links TRBV3-1 with TRBJ1-2, with D unresolved. The CDR3 is 13 amino acids. Germline loops: CDR1 LGHDT, CDR2 YNNKEL (reference sequence). V lost 2 bases and J lost 8, with 12 bases in between. The CDR3 region is CASSQLDLRGYTF. In DNA, the CDR3 is TGTGCCAGCAGCCAACTGGACCTGCGGGGCTACACCTTC.

V usage is TRBV3-1 and J usage is TRBJ1-2; D is unresolved. The CDR3 contains 11 residues. V was shortened by 5 bases and J by 8 bases, with 9 bases between the two germline ends. CDR1 and CDR2 (germline): LGHDT, YNNKEL (reference sequence). CDR3 sequence: CASSSRMGYTF. The CDR3 region has the DNA TGTGCCAGCAGCTCAAGGATGGGCTACACCTTC.

In its sample, this clonotype was seen a few times. V and J are TRBV6-1 and TRBJ2-7, with D perhaps TRBD1 or TRBD2 (5 bases each). The germline V and J ends were trimmed by 5 bases and 1 base, with 9 bases remaining between them. The CDR3 contains 13 residues. The germline V gene encodes CDR1 MNHNS and CDR2 SASEGT. The CDR3 region is CASSRGPSYEQYF. The CDR3 bases are TGTGCCAGCAGTCGGGGACCGTCCTACGAGCAGTACTTC.

This clonotype was recorded at least ten times. The chain joins TRBV29-1 to TRBJ2-3, with D maybe TRBD2 (5 bases). The CDR3 consists of 14 residues. The V gene's germline CDR1 is SQVTM and CDR2 ANQGSEA. Trimming removed 6 bases at V and 2 bases at J, with 15 bases between. The CDR3 region has the DNA TGCAGCGTCGCCGGACTCCTCGCCACAGATACGCAGTATTTT. It yields the protein CSVAGLLATDTQYF.

There are a few counts of this clonotype. The CDR3 bases are TGTGCCAGCAGCCGTACCTTTGAAGAGACCCAGTACTTC. As protein: CASSRTFEETQYF. The J gene is TRBJ2-5, the V gene TRBV11-2, with D unclear. Deletions cut 5 bases from V and 3 bases from J, with 10 bases between. Looked up from germline, CDR1 is SGHAT and CDR2 is FQNNGV. This CDR3 region has 13 residues. The full variable domain, with the rest looked up from reference TRBV11-2 and TRBJ2-5, is EAGVAQSPRYKIIEKRQSVAFWCNPISGHATLYWYQQILGQGPKLLIQFQNNGVVDDSQLPKDRFSAERLKGVDSTLKIQPAKLEDSAVYLCASSRTFEETQYFGPGTRLLVL.

The V gene is TRBV7-6, the J gene TRBJ2-3; 8 nucleotides line up with TRBD2. Unmatched junction bases numbered 10, after V lost 6 bases and J lost 2 bases. The CDR3 has 16 amino acids. Germline CDR1 and CDR2: SGHVS and FNYEAQ. This CDR3 reads CASSQGAGAYTDTQYF. The DNA of the CDR3 is TGTGCCAGCAGTCAAGGAGCGGGGGCCTACACAGATACGCAGTATTTT.

The chain links TRBV7-9 to TRBJ1-4; no reliable D call. The CDR3 totals 13 residues. Germline V CDR1 and CDR2: SEHNR, FQNEAQ (reference sequence). V was shortened by 5 bases and J by 8 bases, with 12 bases between the two germline ends. In nucleotides, the CDR3 is TGTGCCAGCAGCCAGCTGATGGGGGAAAAACTGTTTTTT. Translated: CASSQLMGEKLFF.

The V call is TRBV5-5, the J call TRBJ2-3, with TRBD2 matching over 9 bases. The germline gives CDR1 SGHKS, CDR2 YYEKEE (reference sequence). J gave up 4 bases and V 0 bases, and 12 bases lay outside the gene matches. The CDR3 is 18 amino acids. The DNA for the CDR3 is TGTGCCAGCAGCTTGGGGGCCACCCCGGGACTAGCAGCAGATACGCAGTATTTT. As protein: CASSLGATPGLAADTQYF.

The chain is built from TRBV2 and TRBJ2-7; D may be TRBD1 (7 bases). Trimming cost V 5 bases and J 0 bases, with 14 bases left between them. This CDR3 contains 15 residues. Per germline, CDR1 SNHLY and CDR2 FYNNEI. The CDR3 sequence is CASSSQQGGSYEQYF. The DNA of the CDR3 is TGTGCCAGCAGTTCCCAGCAGGGGGGCTCCTACGAGCAGTACTTC.

The CDR3 loop reads CASSLGAGAYGYTF. The CDR3 coding sequence is TGTGCCAGCAGCCTAGGGGCAGGGGCCTATGGCTACACCTTC. The J gene is TRBJ1-2, the V gene TRBV7-9; a possible D gene is TRBD1 (6 bases). Per germline, CDR1 SEHNR and CDR2 FQNEAQ (reference sequence). The CDR3 consists of 14 residues. Trimming cost V 5 bases and J 4 bases, with 14 bases left between them.

The chain is built from TRBV4-3 and TRBJ2-5; the D gene is possibly TRBD2 (5 bases). CDR1 and CDR2 (germline): LGHNA, YSLEER. This CDR3 contains 14 residues. V dropped 0 bases and J dropped 9 bases, with 14 bases sitting between them. CDR3 in amino acids: CASSQDDYLPAQYF. CDR3 sequence (DNA): TGCGCCAGCAGCCAAGATGACTACCTCCCGGCCCAGTACTTC.

This clonotype was seen a few times. The rearrangement links TRBV6-1 to TRBJ2-2; D is ambiguous. Germline loops: CDR1 MNHNS, CDR2 SASEGT. The CDR3 sequence is 13 residues long. The ends were cut back, 2 bases at V and 6 bases at J, with 7 bases in the middle. The CDR3 sequence is CASSEQVPGELFF. As DNA, the CDR3 is TGTGCCAGCAGTGAACAGGTTCCCGGGGAGCTGTTTTTT.

The chain joins TRBV12-3 or TRBV12-4 to TRBJ2-2, with 15 bases identical to TRBD2. The CDR3 contains 18 residues. The J segment lost 4 bases and the V segment lost 5 bases, leaving 8 bases of the junction unmatched. The CDR3 sequence is CASSRGLAGGPITGELFF. The DNA for the CDR3 is TGTGCCAGCAGTCGTGGACTAGCGGGAGGGCCGATCACCGGGGAGCTGTTTTTT.

This chain links TRBV5-1 with TRBJ2-5; D unresolved. This CDR3 region has 13 residues. Germline values: CDR1 SGHRS, CDR2 YFSETQ. Trimming took 4 bases from V and 2 from J, leaving 9 bases between them. DNA of the CDR3: TGCGCCAGCAGCATTCAAGGGCAAGAGACCCAGTACTTC. This sequence encodes CASSIQGQETQYF.

The rearrangement uses TRBV28 and TRBJ1-1; the D gene is possibly TRBD1 (5 bases). The V gene's germline CDR1 is MDHEN and CDR2 SYDVKM. V lost 4 bases to trimming and J lost 4 bases, with 10 bases between them. The CDR3 spans 13 residues. Written as DNA, the CDR3 is TGTGCCAGCAGTTCCAGGGTACGCACTGAAGCTTTCTTT. It yields the protein CASSSRVRTEAFF.

In this sample, this clonotype turned up a few times. The CDR3 loop is CASSYSAAGYQETQYF. The CDR3 coding sequence is TGTGCCAGCAGTTACTCCGCGGCGGGGTACCAAGAGACCCAGTACTTC. The V gene is TRBV6-5, the J gene TRBJ2-5, with D perhaps matching TRBD2 (6 bases). Per germline, CDR1 MNHEY and CDR2 SVGAGI. V shed 0 bases and J shed 0 bases, with 11 bases lying between them. CDR3 length: 16 residues.

This clonotype was detected ten times or more. The rearrangement joins TRBV5-1 to TRBJ2-7; weak D call: TRBD2 (5 bases). V dropped 2 bases and J dropped 3 bases, with 15 bases sitting between them. Germline values: CDR1 SGHRS, CDR2 YFSETQ. The CDR3 sequence is 15 residues long. CDR3 sequence reads: CASSFEGYGSYEQYF. In DNA form, the CDR3 reads TGCGCCAGCAGCTTTGAGGGTTACGGTAGCTACGAGCAGTACTTC.

This clonotype was recorded a few times. V is TRBV20-1 and J is TRBJ2-5; D possibly corresponds to TRBD1 (6 bases). V lost 3 bases and J lost 1, with 15 bases in between. Germline V gene data show CDR1 as DFQATT and CDR2 as SNEGSKA (reference sequence). This CDR3 is 15 amino acids long. CDR3 nucleotide sequence: TGCAGTGCTAGTACTCTACAGGGATCCCAAGAGACCCAGTACTTC. Amino acid sequence: CSASTLQGSQETQYF.